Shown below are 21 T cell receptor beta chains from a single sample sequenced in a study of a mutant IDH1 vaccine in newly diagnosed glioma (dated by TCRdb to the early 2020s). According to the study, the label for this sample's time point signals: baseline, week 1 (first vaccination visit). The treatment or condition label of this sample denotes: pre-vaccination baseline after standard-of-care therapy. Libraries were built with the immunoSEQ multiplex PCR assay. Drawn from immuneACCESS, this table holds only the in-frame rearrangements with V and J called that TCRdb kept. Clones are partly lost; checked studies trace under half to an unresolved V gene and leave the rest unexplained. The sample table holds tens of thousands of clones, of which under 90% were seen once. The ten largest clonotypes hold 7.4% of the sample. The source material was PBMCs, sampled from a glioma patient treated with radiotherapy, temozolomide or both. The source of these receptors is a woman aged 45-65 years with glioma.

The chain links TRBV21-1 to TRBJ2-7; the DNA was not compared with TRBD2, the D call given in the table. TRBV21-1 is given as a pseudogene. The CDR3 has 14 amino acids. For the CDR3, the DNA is TGTGCCAGCAGCCCCGAGAGGGCGTTCTACGAGCAGTACTTC. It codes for CASSPERAFYEQYF.

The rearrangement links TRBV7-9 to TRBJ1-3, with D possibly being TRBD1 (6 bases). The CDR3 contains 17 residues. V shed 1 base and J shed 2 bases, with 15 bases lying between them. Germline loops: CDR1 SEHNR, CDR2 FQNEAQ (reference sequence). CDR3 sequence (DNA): TGTGCCAGCAGCTTAGGAGGACAGCAGGGGACTGGAAACACCATATATTTT. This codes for CASSLGGQQGTGNTIYF.

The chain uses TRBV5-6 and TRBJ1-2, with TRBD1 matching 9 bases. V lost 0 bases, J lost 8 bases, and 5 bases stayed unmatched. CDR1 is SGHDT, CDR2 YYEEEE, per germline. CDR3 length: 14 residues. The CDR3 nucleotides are TGTGCCAGCAGCTTGGGCGGACAGGGGAGAGGCTACACCTTC. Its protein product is CASSLGGQGRGYTF.

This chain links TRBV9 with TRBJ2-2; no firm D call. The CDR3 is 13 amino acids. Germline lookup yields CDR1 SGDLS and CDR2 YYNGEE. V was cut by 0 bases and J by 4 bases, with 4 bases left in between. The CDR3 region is CASSVGVTGELFF. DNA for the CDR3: TGTGCCAGCAGCGTAGGCGTCACCGGGGAGCTGTTTTTT.

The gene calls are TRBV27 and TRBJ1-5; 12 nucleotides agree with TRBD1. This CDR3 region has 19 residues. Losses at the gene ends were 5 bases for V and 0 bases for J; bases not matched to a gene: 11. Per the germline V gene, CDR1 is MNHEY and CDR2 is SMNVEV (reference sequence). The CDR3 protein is CASSLHRDRGLYSNQPQHF. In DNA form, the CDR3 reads TGTGCCAGCAGTCTCCACCGGGACAGGGGGCTTTATAGCAATCAGCCCCAGCATTTT.

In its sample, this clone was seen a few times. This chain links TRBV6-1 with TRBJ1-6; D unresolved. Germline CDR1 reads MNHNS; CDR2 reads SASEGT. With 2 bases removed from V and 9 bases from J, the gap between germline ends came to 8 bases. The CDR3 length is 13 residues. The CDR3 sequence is CASSETSLSPLHF. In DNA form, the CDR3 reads TGTGCCAGCAGTGAAACGTCGCTTTCACCCCTCCACTTT.

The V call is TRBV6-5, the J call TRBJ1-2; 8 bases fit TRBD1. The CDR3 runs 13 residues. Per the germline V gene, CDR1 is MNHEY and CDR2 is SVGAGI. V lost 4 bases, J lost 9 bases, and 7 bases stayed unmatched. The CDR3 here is CASSSAGQGRYTF. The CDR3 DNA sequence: TGTGCCAGCAGTTCCGCCGGACAGGGTCGCTACACCTTC.

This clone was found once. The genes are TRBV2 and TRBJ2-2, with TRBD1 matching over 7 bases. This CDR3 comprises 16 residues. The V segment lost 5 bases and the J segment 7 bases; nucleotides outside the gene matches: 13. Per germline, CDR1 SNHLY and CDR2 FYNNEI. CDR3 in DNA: TGTGCCAGCAGTCCAGACAGGGCTAGAACTGGCGGGGAGCTGTTTTTT. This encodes CASSPDRARTGGELFF. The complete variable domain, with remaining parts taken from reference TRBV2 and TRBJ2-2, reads EPEVTQTPSHQVTQMGQEVILRCVPISNHLYFYWYRQILGQKVEFLVSFYNNEISEKSEIFDDQFSVERPDGSNFTLKIRSTKLEDSAMYFCASSPDRARTGGELFFGEGSRLTVL.

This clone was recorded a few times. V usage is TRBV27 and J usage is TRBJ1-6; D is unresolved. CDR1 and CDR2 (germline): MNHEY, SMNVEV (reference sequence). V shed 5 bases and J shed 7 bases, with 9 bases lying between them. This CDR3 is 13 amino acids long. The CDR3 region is CASSTTRNSPLHF. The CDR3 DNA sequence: TGTGCCAGCAGTACGACTAGGAATTCACCCCTCCACTTT.

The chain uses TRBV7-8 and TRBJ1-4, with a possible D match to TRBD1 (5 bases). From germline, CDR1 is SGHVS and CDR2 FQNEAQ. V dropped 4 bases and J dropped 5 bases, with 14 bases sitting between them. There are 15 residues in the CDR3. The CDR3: CASSYGGRSNEKLFF. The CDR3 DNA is TGTGCCAGCAGCTACGGGGGACGTTCGAATGAAAAACTGTTTTTT.

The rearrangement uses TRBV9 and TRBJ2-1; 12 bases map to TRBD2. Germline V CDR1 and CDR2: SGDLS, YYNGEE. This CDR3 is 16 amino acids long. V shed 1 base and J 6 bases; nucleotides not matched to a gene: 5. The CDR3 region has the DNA TGTGCCAGCAGCGTAAAACCGACTAGCGGGAGCAATGAGCAGTTCTTC. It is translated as CASSVKPTSGSNEQFF.

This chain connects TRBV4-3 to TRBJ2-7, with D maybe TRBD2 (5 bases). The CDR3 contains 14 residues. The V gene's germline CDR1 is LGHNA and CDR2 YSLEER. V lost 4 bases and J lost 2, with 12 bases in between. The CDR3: CASSPDRGPYEQYF. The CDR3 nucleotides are TGCGCCAGCAGCCCGGACCGCGGGCCCTACGAGCAGTACTTC.

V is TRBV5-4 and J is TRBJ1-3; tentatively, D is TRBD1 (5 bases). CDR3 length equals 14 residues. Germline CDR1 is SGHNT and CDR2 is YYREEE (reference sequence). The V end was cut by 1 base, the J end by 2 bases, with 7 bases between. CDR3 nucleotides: TGTGCCAGCAGCTTGAAAGGGGCTGGAAACACCATATATTTT. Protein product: CASSLKGAGNTIYF.

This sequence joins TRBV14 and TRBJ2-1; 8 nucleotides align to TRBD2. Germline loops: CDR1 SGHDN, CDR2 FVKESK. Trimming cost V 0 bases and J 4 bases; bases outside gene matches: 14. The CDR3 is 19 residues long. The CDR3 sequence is CASSQEPAWRGVSYNEQFF. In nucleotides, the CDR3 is TGTGCCAGCAGCCAAGAACCGGCTTGGCGGGGGGTAAGTTACAATGAGCAGTTCTTC. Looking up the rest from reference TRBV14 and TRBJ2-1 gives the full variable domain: EAGVTQFPSHSVIEKGQTVTLRCDPISGHDNLYWYRRVMGKEIKFLLHFVKESKQDESGMPNNRFLAERTGGTYSTLKVQPAELEDSGVYFCASSQEPAWRGVSYNEQFFGPGTRLTVL.

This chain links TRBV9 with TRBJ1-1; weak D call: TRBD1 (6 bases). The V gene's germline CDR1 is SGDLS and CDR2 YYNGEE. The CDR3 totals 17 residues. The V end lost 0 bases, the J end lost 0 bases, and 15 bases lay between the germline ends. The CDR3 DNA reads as TGTGCCAGCAGCGTAGAATGGGCAGGGGACATGAACACTGAAGCTTTCTTT. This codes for CASSVEWAGDMNTEAFF.

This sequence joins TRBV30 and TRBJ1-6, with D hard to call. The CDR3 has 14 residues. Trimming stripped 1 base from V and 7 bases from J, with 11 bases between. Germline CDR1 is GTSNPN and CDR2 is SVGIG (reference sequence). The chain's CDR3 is CAWSAGQTNSPLHF. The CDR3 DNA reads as TGTGCCTGGAGTGCGGGTCAGACAAATTCACCCCTCCACTTT.

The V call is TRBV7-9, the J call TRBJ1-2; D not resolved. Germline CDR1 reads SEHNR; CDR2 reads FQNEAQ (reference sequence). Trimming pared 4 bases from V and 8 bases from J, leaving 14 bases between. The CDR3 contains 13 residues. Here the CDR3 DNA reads TGTGCCAGCAGCTCTCCGAGTCGGGAGGGCTACACCTTC. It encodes CASSSPSREGYTF.

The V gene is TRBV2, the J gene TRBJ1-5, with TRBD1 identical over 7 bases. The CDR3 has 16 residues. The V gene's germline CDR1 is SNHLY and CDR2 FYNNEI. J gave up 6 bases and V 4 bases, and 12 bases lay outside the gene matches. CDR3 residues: CASSAIDREGVQPQHF. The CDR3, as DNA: TGTGCCAGCAGTGCGATAGACAGGGAAGGGGTTCAGCCCCAGCATTTT.

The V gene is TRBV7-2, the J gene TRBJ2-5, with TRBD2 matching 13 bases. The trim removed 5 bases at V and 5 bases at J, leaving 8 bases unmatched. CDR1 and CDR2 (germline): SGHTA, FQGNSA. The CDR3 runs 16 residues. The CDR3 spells CASSITSGGAPETQYF. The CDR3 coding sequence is TGTGCCAGCAGCATTACTAGCGGGGGGGCCCCGGAGACCCAGTACTTC.

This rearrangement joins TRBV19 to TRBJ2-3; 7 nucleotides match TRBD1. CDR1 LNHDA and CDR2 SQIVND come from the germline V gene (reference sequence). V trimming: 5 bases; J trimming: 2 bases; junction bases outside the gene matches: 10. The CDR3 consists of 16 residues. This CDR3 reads CASSVNSGTVTDTQYF. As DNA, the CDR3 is TGTGCCAGTAGTGTGAATTCCGGGACAGTCACAGATACGCAGTATTTT.

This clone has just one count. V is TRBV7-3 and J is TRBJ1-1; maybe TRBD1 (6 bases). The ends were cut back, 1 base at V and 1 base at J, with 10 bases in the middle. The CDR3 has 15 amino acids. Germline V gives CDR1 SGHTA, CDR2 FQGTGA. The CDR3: CASSLMGAGNTEAFF. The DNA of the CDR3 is TGTGCCAGCAGCTTAATGGGGGCCGGGAACACTGAAGCTTTCTTT.